Below, one T cell receptor beta chain is given with its context. These data are taken from a study of shared clonotypes between healthy human individuals. Original processing notes: Junction-only immunoSEQ sequences carried no quality scores, so filtering differed. Measured with immunoSEQ multiplex PCR; TCRdb has only the in-frame clones, and not every one. V and J calls and clone size follow that table, whereas D and trimming were derived from the DNA. The top ten clones hold about 1% of a sample with about 1.5 million clones, approximately 97% of them seen once. Trimming removed 5 bases from V and 0 bases from J, with 11 bases in between. The germline CDR1 and CDR2 sequences are MNHEY and SMNVEV (reference sequence). The CDR3 runs to 15 residues.

Sequenced sample: naive CD4+ T cells sorted from blood. Subset specified: CD45RA+ positively selected. V and J are TRBV27 and TRBJ2-1; tentatively, D is TRBD1 (5 bases). The receptor was derived from a man aged 30 to 39 in good health. The CDR3 sequence: CASSQTVPSYNEQFF. The CDR3 DNA follows: TGTGCCAGCAGTCAGACAGTACCCTCCTACAATGAGCAGTTCTTC.